This T cell receptor (beta chain) was recorded in a study of blood T cells in healthy people across ages. A second PCR of 7 to 11 cycles used a sample-barcoded 5' primer and a J-beta primer mix. MiXCR was run by TCRdb on the 5' RACE reads, yielding one entry per CDR3 protein. The sample has 1.6 million or so distinct CDR3 sequences; roughly 30% are singletons. Trimming took 8 bases from V and 5 from J, leaving 10 bases between them. Germline CDR1 MDHEN, CDR2 SYDVKM. The length of the CDR3 is 11 residues. Study-level results: Researchers judged that diversity estimates from one million T cells fell short of true values.

There are a few counts of this clonotype. Its specificity is unknown. Material for sequencing was blood. The chain has TRBV28 and TRBJ2-7, with D possibly TRBD2 on 5 matching bases. The receptor's source is a woman in her thirties in good health. CDR3 amino acids: CASAEVHEQYF. CDR3 bases: TGTGCCAGCGCGGAGGTCCACGAGCAGTACTTC.